These 3 T cell receptor beta chains originate from one sample sequenced in a study of OX40 agonist ivuxolimab in advanced cancers. Repertoires were generated with immunoSEQ multiplex PCR, while TCRdb's copy carries only in-frame clones and drops some. The sample comprises 30,000 or so clones, over 80% of which are singletons, and roughly a quarter rests with the top ten. This specimen consisted of CD4+ or CD8+ T cells sorted from blood, obtained in a trial of the OX40 agonist ivuxolimab. The receptors come from an adult with an advanced solid tumor such as melanoma, head and neck, liver or kidney cancer.

The chain has TRBV15 and TRBJ2-7, with 9 nucleotides matching TRBD1. The J segment lost 0 bases and the V segment lost 5 bases, leaving 5 bases of the junction unmatched. The CDR3 has 15 residues. The V gene's germline CDR1 is LNHNV and CDR2 YYDKDF (reference sequence). Here the CDR3 reads CATSGGQGSSYEQYF. The CDR3 DNA reads as TGTGCCACCAGCGGAGGACAGGGGAGCTCCTACGAGCAGTACTTC.

The rearrangement uses TRBV30 and TRBJ1-1; D gene unclear. Trimming cost V 2 bases and J 3 bases, with 10 bases left between them. Germline V gene data show CDR1 as GTSNPN and CDR2 as SVGIG (reference sequence). CDR3 length: 13 amino acids. The DNA of the CDR3 is TGTGCCTGGAGTCCCGGGATTCACACTGAAGCTTTCTTT. Translation: CAWSPGIHTEAFF. Together with reference TRBV30 and TRBJ1-1, the CDR3 gives the full variable domain: SQTIHQWPATLVQPVGSPLSLECTVEGTSNPNLYWYRQAAGRGLQLLFYSVGIGQISSEVPQNLSASRPQDRQFILSSKKLLLSDSGFYLCAWSPGIHTEAFFGQGTRLTVV.

The chain links TRBV5-8 to TRBJ2-7; maybe TRBD1 (7 bases). The V and J ends lost 0 bases and 2 bases respectively, with 12 bases between them. The V gene's germline CDR1 is SGHTS and CDR2 YDEGEE. This CDR3 is 15 amino acids long. CDR3 nucleotides: TGTGCCAGCAGCTTGGCCGCGGGACAGCCCTACGAGCAGTACTTC. This translates into CASSLAAGQPYEQYF. Drawing the rest from reference TRBV5-8 and TRBJ2-7, the complete variable domain is EAGVTQSPTHLIKTRGQQATLRCSPISGHTSVYWYQQALGLGLQFLLWYDEGEERNRGNFPPRFSGRQFPNYSSELNVNALELEDSALYLCASSLAAGQPYEQYFGPGTRLTVT.